This T cell receptor beta chain was retrieved from a study of shared clonotypes between healthy human individuals. Findings and caveats of the study: Shared clonotypes across all four donors exceeded non-shared ones in generation probability.

Naive CD8 cells lacked CD45RO, underwent positive selection for CCR7 and left out terminally differentiated effector memory CD45RA+ cells. Using immunoSEQ multiplex PCR, the repertoire was profiled, and TCRdb retains in-frame clones only, with some absent. The sample lists about 2.1 million clones, just under 95% occurring once. Worth noting for this clone: Its antigen is still unknown.

Germline trimming cut 3 bases from V and 0 bases from J; bases unmatched to any gene: 11. This CDR3 comprises 18 residues. Germline CDR1 and CDR2: SGHNT and YYREEE (reference sequence). The sample taken for sequencing was naive CD8+ T cells from PBMCs. The receptor comes from a man younger than 35 in good health. Some clones in this sample may be carry-over from other donors' samples. The chain carries TRBV5-4 and TRBJ2-7; 11 bases align to TRBD2. CDR3 sequence (DNA): TGTGCCAGCAGCTCGGGGGCGGGACTAGCGGACAGCTCCTACGAGCAGTACTTC. Translating gives CASSSGAGLADSSYEQYF. The full variable domain, rest sourced from reference TRBV5-4 and TRBJ2-7, is ETGVTQSPTHLIKTRGQQVTLRCSSQSGHNTVSWYQQALGQGPQFIFQYYREEENGRGNFPPRFSGLQFPNYSSELNVNALELDDSALYLCASSSGAGLADSSYEQYFGPGTRLTVT.